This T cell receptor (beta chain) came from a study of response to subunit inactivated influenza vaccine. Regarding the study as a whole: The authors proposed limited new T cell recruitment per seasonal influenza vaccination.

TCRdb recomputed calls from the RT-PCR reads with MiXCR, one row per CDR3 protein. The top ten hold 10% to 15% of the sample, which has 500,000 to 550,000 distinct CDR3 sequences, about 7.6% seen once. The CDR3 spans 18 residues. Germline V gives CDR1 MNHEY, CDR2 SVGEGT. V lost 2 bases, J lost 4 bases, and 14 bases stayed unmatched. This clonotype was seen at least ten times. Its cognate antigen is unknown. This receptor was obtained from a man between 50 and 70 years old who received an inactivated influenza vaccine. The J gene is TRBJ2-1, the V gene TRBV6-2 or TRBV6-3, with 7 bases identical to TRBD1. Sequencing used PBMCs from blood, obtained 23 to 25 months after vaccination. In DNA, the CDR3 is TGTGCCAGCAGTTACACGATTGGCCGGGACAGAAATTACAATGAGCAGTTCTTC. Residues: CASSYTIGRDRNYNEQFF.